Listed below are T cell receptor beta chains from one sample, sequenced in a study of beta chain features in type 1 diabetes. This table comes from immunoSEQ multiplex PCR, and its TCRdb copy is limited to in-frame clones, with some not included. The table records 640,000 or so clones, roughly an eighth of them present only once. Sequencing was carried out using naive CD4+ T cells from blood. Receptor source: a man in his late teens or twenties with type 1 diabetes. The CDR3 runs from the conserved cysteine through the conserved F or W. D genes are given only for firm matches. Clone size is given for some rows only: seen once, a few or many times, or a class if the clone is expanded.

TRBV6-5	NA	NA	TRBJ1-2	TGTGCCAGCAGTTACGGGTCGACTATTGGTGGCTACACCTTC	CASSYGSTIGGYTF
TRBV10-3	few	NA	TRBJ1-5	TGTGCCATTGCAGGGGAAGGTCAGCCCCAGCATTTT	CAIAGEGQPQHF
TRBV7-9	NA	TRBD1	TRBJ1-1	TGTGCCAGCAGCACGGGACAGGTCGCTCGAGCTTTCTTT	CASSTGQVARAFF
TRBV29-1	NA	TRBD1	TRBJ2-3	TGCAGCGTTGAAGATCAACAGGGGGGAAGAGATACGCAGTATTTT	CSVEDQQGGRDTQYF
TRBV7-9	NA	NA	TRBJ2-7	TGTGCCAGCAGCTCAGAGGGGGGTTGGTACGAGCAGTACTTC	CASSSEGGWYEQYF
TRBV6-5	once	NA	TRBJ2-1	TGTGCCAGCAGATCAGTCACTAGCCACGCGGGAAGACAGTTCTTC	CASRSVTSHAGRQFF
TRBV27	few	NA	TRBJ2-2	TGTGCCAGCACCTCTAGTTTCGCCGGGGAGCTGTTTTTT	CASTSSFAGELFF
TRBV2	NA	NA	TRBJ1-2	TGTGCCACCAGGCCAGGCAGCACGGGAGGCTACACCTTC	CATRPGSTGGYTF
TRBV18	NA	NA	TRBJ2-7	TGTGCCAGCTCACCGAACGGGTACTCCTACGAGCAGTACTTC	CASSPNGYSYEQYF
TRBV6-4	NA	NA	TRBJ1-1	TGTGCCAGCAGTGACGGTAAGGGGACGATAAAAGCTTTCTTT	CASSDGKGTIKAFF
TRBV7-2	NA	TRBD1	TRBJ1-1	TGTGCCAGCAGCTTAGCGGACAGGGAGGGCACTGAAGCTTTCTTT	CASSLADREGTEAFF
TRBV27	NA	TRBD1	TRBJ1-4	TGTGCCAGCAGGCCGGGACAGGGGAATAGTGCTAATGAAAAACTGTTTTTT	CASRPGQGNSANEKLFF
TRBV6-5	NA	TRBD1	TRBJ1-5	TGTGCCAGCAGACCGACAGGGATCAGTCAGCCCCAGCATTTT	CASRPTGISQPQHF